Listed below are T cell receptor beta chains from one sample, sequenced in a study of CD8 T cells in ankylosing spondylitis. TCRdb used MiXCR to reprocess the 5' RACE reads, holding one entry per CDR3 protein. The sample has about 800,000 distinct CDR3 sequences, about 11% seen once; the top ten hold 0.51%. The specimen sequenced was blood, either unsorted or a sorted T cell fraction (not recorded which). All receptors come from a male donor with ankylosing spondylitis. The CDR3 runs from the conserved cysteine through the conserved F or W. A D gene is named only where the DNA matches it firmly. Clone size, where shown, is once, few, many, or a class for clones that have expanded.

j_gene,len,d_gene,v_gene,abundance,CDR3nt,CDR3aa
TRBJ2-7,13,TRBD1,TRBV6-2/TRBV6-3,.,TGTGCCAGCACCCGGGACAGTCTACGGGAGCAGTACTTC,CASTRDSLREQYF
TRBJ2-5,14,.,TRBV7-9,.,TGTGCCAGCAGCTTAGTTGGTGGGCCCGGGACCCAGTACTTC,CASSLVGGPGTQYF
TRBJ1-1,15,.,TRBV20-1,.,TGCAGTGCCACCCCAATCGGAGGGTTGAACACTGAAGCTTTCTTT,CSATPIGGLNTEAFF
TRBJ2-1,15,.,TRBV5-6,many,TGTGCCAGCAGCTTCTTGGGGGCCTCCTACAATGAGCAGTTCTTC,CASSFLGASYNEQFF
TRBJ2-3,15,TRBD2,TRBV7-2,few,TGTGCCAGCATTCCGGCGGGGGGGAGCACAGATACGCAGTATTTT,CASIPAGGSTDTQYF
TRBJ1-6,15,.,TRBV3-1,.,TGTGCCAGCAGCCAAGGTGGGGCTGCGGATTCACCCCTCCACTTT,CASSQGGAADSPLHF
TRBJ2-5,14,TRBD1,TRBV20-1,many,TGCAGTGCTAGAGTAGGGGGCTGGAGTGAGACCCAGTACTTC,CSARVGGWSETQYF
TRBJ2-1,15,.,TRBV5-1,many,TGTGCCAGCAGTTGGGACCGGAGCTCCTACAATGAGCAGTTCTTC,CASSWDRSSYNEQFF
TRBJ1-1,14,.,TRBV20-1,many,TGCAGTGCTCCGAACAGGGTACGGAACACTGAAGCTTTCTTT,CSAPNRVRNTEAFF
TRBJ2-4,18,TRBD1,TRBV11-1,.,TGTGCCAGCGGATACAGGGGGCAGACAGTGTCAGCCAAAAACATTCAGTACTTC,CASGYRGQTVSAKNIQYF
TRBJ2-3,12,.,TRBV9,many,TGTGCCAGCAGCGAACGTAGAGATACGCAGTATTTT,CASSERRDTQYF
TRBJ2-3,14,.,TRBV7-2,few,TGTGCCAGCAGCTTATATCCCCGAGTGGATACGCAGTATTTT,CASSLYPRVDTQYF
TRBJ2-7,14,TRBD1,TRBV9,few,TGTGCCAGCAGGTCGGACAGGGGGCTCAGCGAGCAGTACTTC,CASRSDRGLSEQYF
TRBJ1-1,15,TRBD1,TRBV18,few,TGTGCCAGCTCTCCTACAGGGGACGCGTACTCTGAAGCTTTCTTT,CASSPTGDAYSEAFF
TRBJ2-7,14,.,TRBV20-1,many,TGCAGTGCAGGGGGGACGGTAGCCTCCTACGAGCAGTACTTC,CSAGGTVASYEQYF
TRBJ2-7,12,.,TRBV3-1,.,TGTGCCAGCAGCCAAGGACCGGGAGAGCAGTACTTC,CASSQGPGEQYF
TRBJ2-3,14,.,TRBV29-1,many,TGCAGCGTGGAAGGAGCGGGACATGCAGATACGCAGTATTTT,CSVEGAGHADTQYF
TRBJ2-5,14,.,TRBV5-1,few,TGCGCCAGCAAACCCACGGGCACCCAAGAGACCCAGTACTTC,CASKPTGTQETQYF
TRBJ1-1,13,.,TRBV7-2,many,TGTGCCAGCAGCCGTATACGGAACACTGAAGCTTTCTTT,CASSRIRNTEAFF
TRBJ2-7,15,TRBD2,TRBV5-1,few,TGCGCCAGCAGCTTCACCCTAGCGGGCTCCTACGAGCAGTACTTC,CASSFTLAGSYEQYF
TRBJ2-7,15,TRBD1,TRBV25-1,few,TGTGCCAGCAGTGAAAGAGGGACAGGGGGTTACGAGCAGTACTTC,CASSERGTGGYEQYF
TRBJ2-5,15,TRBD2,TRBV20-1,few,TGCAGTGCTCGGGGACTAGCGGAGGCCCAAGAGACCCAGTACTTC,CSARGLAEAQETQYF
TRBJ2-1,16,TRBD2,TRBV11-2,few,TGTGCCAGCAGCTTTGGACTAGCGGGAGGGGGCAGTGAGCAGTTCTTC,CASSFGLAGGGSEQFF
TRBJ1-4,14,.,TRBV5-1,few,TGCGCCAGCAGCGCGAGGTCAACTAATGAAAAACTGTTTTTT,CASSARSTNEKLFF
TRBJ2-2,13,.,TRBV12-3/TRBV12-4,many,TGTGCCAGCAGTTTTCTCCAGACCGGGGAGCTGTTTTTT,CASSFLQTGELFF
TRBJ2-1,15,.,TRBV20-1,.,TGCAGTGCAGCCGGGGGCTCCCCCTTGGGGAATGAGCAGTTCTTC,CSAAGGSPLGNEQFF
TRBJ2-3,12,.,TRBV20-1,few,TGCAGTGCTAGAGATCGTGGGGCGGAGCAGTATTTT,CSARDRGAEQYF
TRBJ2-3,14,TRBD1,TRBV29-1,.,TGCAGCGTTCTACAGGGGCATGGCACAGATACGCAGTATTTT,CSVLQGHGTDTQYF
TRBJ1-4,16,.,TRBV4-2,.,TGTGCCAGCAGCCAAGACCGGATGCAACTAGGAGGAAAACTGTTTTTT,CASSQDRMQLGGKLFF
TRBJ2-7,15,.,TRBV10-3,.,TGTGCCATGGCCCCAGGGGCCAATTCTGCCTACGAGCAGTACTTC,CAMAPGANSAYEQYF
TRBJ1-1,14,.,TRBV29-1,many,TGCAGCGTTAGGGCCCCACCCGCGAACACTGAAGCTTTCTTT,CSVRAPPANTEAFF
TRBJ2-6,17,TRBD1,TRBV6-2/TRBV6-3,.,TGTGCCAGCAGTTACGGCGCAGGGGGCTCTGGGGCCAACGTCCTGACTTTC,CASSYGAGGSGANVLTF
TRBJ2-3,17,TRBD2,TRBV7-2,few,TGTGCCAGCAGCTTAGTGGGAGCGGGAGGTGGCCCAGATACGCAGTATTTT,CASSLVGAGGGPDTQYF
TRBJ1-6,14,TRBD1,TRBV9,.,TGTGCCAGCAGCCCCGCGACAGGGGCTTCACCCCTCCACTTT,CASSPATGASPLHF
TRBJ1-1,14,.,TRBV4-2,.,TGTGCCAGCAGCTCACTCCGGGACTCCAGAGGGGCTTTCTTT,CASSSLRDSRGAFF
TRBJ2-2,16,.,TRBV20-1,.,TGCAGTGCTCCGAATCTGGGGCCAGCGAACACCGGGGAGCTGTTTTTT,CSAPNLGPANTGELFF
TRBJ1-5,14,.,TRBV20-1,few,TGCAGTGCTAGCACAGGGTTAGGCAATCAGCCCCAGCATTTT,CSASTGLGNQPQHF
TRBJ1-4,17,.,TRBV4-3,many,TGCGCCAGCAGCCAAGATCCCCGGGAGTCAACTAATGAAAAACTGTTTTTT,CASSQDPRESTNEKLFF
TRBJ1-2,16,.,TRBV12-3/TRBV12-4,few,TGTGCCAGCAGTTTCTCCCGGGACACCTTTGTAAAGGGCTACACCTTC,CASSFSRDTFVKGYTF
TRBJ2-7,14,.,TRBV4-2,few,TGTGCCAGCAGCCTATTTGGAGGCTCCTACGAGCAGTACTTC,CASSLFGGSYEQYF
TRBJ2-1,13,TRBD1,TRBV20-1,many,TGCAGTGCTAGAAAGACAGGGGTCCATGAGCAGTTCTTC,CSARKTGVHEQFF
TRBJ1-6,16,.,TRBV5-1,.,TGCGCCAGCAGACGACAGGAAAGCTCCTATAATTCACCCCTCCACTTT,CASRRQESSYNSPLHF
TRBJ2-7,15,TRBD2,TRBV15,.,TGTGCCACCAGCAGAGCTCGACTAGCGGGAGTCGAGCAGTACTTC,CATSRARLAGVEQYF
TRBJ2-1,17,TRBD1,TRBV24-1,few,TGTGCCACCAGTGACCAAGGACGTGGGGACAGGGGGAATGAGCAGTTCTTC,CATSDQGRGDRGNEQFF
TRBJ2-3,14,TRBD2,TRBV20-1,few,TGCAGTGCTAGTCCCCTAGCGGGGAGGGATACGCAGTATTTT,CSASPLAGRDTQYF
TRBJ2-3,17,TRBD2,TRBV3-1,.,TGTGCCAGCAGCCAACGGACTAGCGGGAGCTTAGGAGATACGCAGTATTTT,CASSQRTSGSLGDTQYF
TRBJ1-4,14,.,TRBV6-1,few,TGTGCCAGCATCCGTGGGGGGCTGGATGAAAAACTGTTTTTT,CASIRGGLDEKLFF
TRBJ1-6,15,.,TRBV11-1,few,TGTGCCAGCAGCTCACTCGGGGGAAGGGGTTCACCCCTCCACTTT,CASSSLGGRGSPLHF
TRBJ2-7,15,.,TRBV7-9,.,TGTGCCAGCAGCTTAGCGCATCCGAAGATACACGAGCAGTACTTC,CASSLAHPKIHEQYF
TRBJ2-5,16,TRBD1,TRBV7-9,.,TGTGCCAGCAGCTTAGCCTGGGACAGATCACGGGAGACCCAGTACTTC,CASSLAWDRSRETQYF
TRBJ1-1,14,.,TRBV10-3,.,TGTGCCATCAGTGGGGAGGGTTCGAACACTGAAGCTTTCTTT,CAISGEGSNTEAFF
TRBJ1-4,17,.,TRBV4-3,.,TGCGCCAGCAGCCAAGATCCGAGGGAGGCAACTAATGAAAAACTGTTTTTT,CASSQDPREATNEKLFF
TRBJ2-6,16,.,TRBV5-1,few,TGCGCCAGCAGCACCATATCTCTCGCTGGGGCCAACGTCCTGACTTTC,CASSTISLAGANVLTF
TRBJ2-2,14,.,TRBV5-1,few,TGCGCCAGCAGCTTGTCAGGATACACCGGGGAGCTGTTTTTT,CASSLSGYTGELFF
TRBJ2-1,15,.,TRBV28,.,TGTGCCAGCAGTTTAGGGGGCGGGATCAACAATGAGCAGTTCTTC,CASSLGGGINNEQFF
TRBJ2-2,13,.,TRBV12-3/TRBV12-4,.,TGTGCCAGCAGTGCCCCGAGCACCGGGGAGCTGTTTTTT,CASSAPSTGELFF
TRBJ2-4,18,.,TRBV5-1,.,TGCGCCAGCAGCTTGGTGCTAGGAACTCTTGGGGCCAAAAACATTCAGTACTTC,CASSLVLGTLGAKNIQYF
TRBJ2-4,10,.,TRBV20-1,.,TGCAGTGCCATTCAAAACATTCAGTACTTC,CSAIQNIQYF
TRBJ1-2,9,.,TRBV29-1,many,TGCAGCTCGCTGGAGGGCTACACCTTC,CSSLEGYTF
TRBJ1-4,14,TRBD1,TRBV12-3/TRBV12-4,few,TGTGCCAGCAGTTCGGACAGGTGGCGTGAAAAACTGTTTTTT,CASSSDRWREKLFF